This T cell receptor beta chain came from a study of neurological immune-mediated disorders. General observations from the study: The most TCR clonal expansion was seen in HTLV-1-associated myelopathy, and the least was seen in multiple sclerosis, which fell below healthy controls.

This clonotype was counted ten times or more. What it binds is unknown. cDNA was made by 5'RACE with 10-nucleotide random UMIs. Via MiXCR, TCRdb re-called the 5' RACE reads, giving one row per CDR3 protein. The sample holds about 50,000 distinct CDR3 sequences, 10% seen once. V lost 5 bases and J 7 bases, leaving 15 bases between the germline ends. This CDR3 spans 14 amino acids. The germline V gene has CDR1 DFQATT and CDR2 SNEGSKA (reference sequence). Material: PBMCs. The sequence was obtained from a man aged 65 to 79 with HTLV-1-associated myelopathy (HAM/TSP). The chain couples TRBV20-1 to TRBJ1-6; possible D gene TRBD1, 6 bases. The CDR3 nucleotides are TGCAGTGCTCCACTACAGGGTCTGAATTCACCCCTCCACTTT. Protein: CSAPLQGLNSPLHF.